This TCR beta chain was observed in a study of blood T cells in healthy people across ages. Combining a sample-barcoded 5' primer with a J-beta primer mix, a second PCR ran for about 6 to 11 cycles. Every single cDNA molecule received a tag from a template-switch adaptor with 12 random nucleotides. TCRdb reprocessed the 5' RACE reads with MiXCR, giving one entry per CDR3 protein. This sample has 1.5 million to 2 million distinct CDR3 sequences, with about 49% found just once. This clonotype showed up just a few times. There are 15 residues in the CDR3. The V gene end was trimmed by 3 bases and the J gene end by 3 bases; junction bases not matched to a gene: 2. CDR1 LGHDT and CDR2 YNNKEL come from the germline V gene (reference sequence).

Sequenced sample: blood. The receptor was derived from a woman in her thirties or forties in good health. V is TRBV3-1 and J is TRBJ1-5; TRBD1 aligns across 10 bases. The DNA of the CDR3 is TGTGCCAGCAGCCACGGGACAGGGGTCAATCAGCCCCAGCATTTT. Its translation: CASSHGTGVNQPQHF.